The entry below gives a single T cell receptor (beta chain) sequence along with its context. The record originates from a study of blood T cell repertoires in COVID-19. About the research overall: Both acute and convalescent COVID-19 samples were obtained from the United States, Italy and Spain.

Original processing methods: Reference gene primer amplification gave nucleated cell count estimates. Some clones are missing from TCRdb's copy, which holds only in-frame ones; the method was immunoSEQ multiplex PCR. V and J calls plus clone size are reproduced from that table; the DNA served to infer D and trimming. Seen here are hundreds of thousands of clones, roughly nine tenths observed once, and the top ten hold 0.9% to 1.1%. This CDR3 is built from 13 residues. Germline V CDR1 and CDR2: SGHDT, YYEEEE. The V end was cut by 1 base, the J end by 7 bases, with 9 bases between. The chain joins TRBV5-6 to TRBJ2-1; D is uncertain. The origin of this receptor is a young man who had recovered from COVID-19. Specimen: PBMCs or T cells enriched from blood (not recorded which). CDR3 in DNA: TGTGCCAGCAGCTTGCCGCCGGGTAATGAGCAGTTCTTC. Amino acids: CASSLPPGNEQFF.